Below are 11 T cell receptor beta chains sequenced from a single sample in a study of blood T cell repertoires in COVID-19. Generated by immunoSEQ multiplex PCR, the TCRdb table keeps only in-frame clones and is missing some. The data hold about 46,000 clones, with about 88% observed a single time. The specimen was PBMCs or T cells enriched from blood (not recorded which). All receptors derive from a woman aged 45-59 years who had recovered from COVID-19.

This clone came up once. Here the CDR3 reads CATIGVPCGYTF. The CDR3 DNA sequence: TGTGCCACCATTGGAGTTCCCTGCGGCTACACCTTC. The chain carries TRBV15 and TRBJ1-2; D is ambiguous. The germline V gene has CDR1 LNHNV and CDR2 YYDKDF (reference sequence). This CDR3 is built from 12 residues. V dropped 7 bases and J dropped 8 bases, with 14 bases sitting between them.

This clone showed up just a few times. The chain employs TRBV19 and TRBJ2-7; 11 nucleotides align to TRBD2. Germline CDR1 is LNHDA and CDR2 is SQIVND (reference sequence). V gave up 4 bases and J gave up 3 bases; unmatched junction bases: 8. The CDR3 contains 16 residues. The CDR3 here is CASSSPTSGRGYEQYF. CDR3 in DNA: TGTGCCAGTAGTAGCCCCACTAGCGGGAGAGGCTACGAGCAGTACTTC.

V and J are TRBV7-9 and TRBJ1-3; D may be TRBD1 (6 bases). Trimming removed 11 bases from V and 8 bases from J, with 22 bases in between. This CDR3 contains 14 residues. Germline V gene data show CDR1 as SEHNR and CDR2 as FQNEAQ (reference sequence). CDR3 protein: CASSLGGGADTIYF. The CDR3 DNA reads TGTGCCTCCTCACTTGGGGGCGGTGCAGACACCATATATTTT.

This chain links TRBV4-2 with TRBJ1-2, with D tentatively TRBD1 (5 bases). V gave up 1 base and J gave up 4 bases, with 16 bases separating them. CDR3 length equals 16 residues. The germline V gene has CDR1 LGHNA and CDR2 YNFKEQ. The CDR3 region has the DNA TGTGCCAGCAGCCAAGTCGTCCGGACAAACCGCTATGGCTACACCTTC. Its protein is CASSQVVRTNRYGYTF.

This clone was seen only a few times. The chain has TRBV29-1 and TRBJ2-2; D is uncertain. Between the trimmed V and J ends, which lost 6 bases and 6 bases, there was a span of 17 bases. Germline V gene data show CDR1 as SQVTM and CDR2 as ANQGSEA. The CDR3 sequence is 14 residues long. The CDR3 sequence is CSVAERTVSGELFF. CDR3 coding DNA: TGCAGCGTGGCCGAGCGTACGGTCTCCGGGGAGCTGTTTTTT.

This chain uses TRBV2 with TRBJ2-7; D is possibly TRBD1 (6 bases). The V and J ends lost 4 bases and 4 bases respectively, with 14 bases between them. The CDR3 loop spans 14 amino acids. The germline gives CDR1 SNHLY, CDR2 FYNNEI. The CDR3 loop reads CASSGQVEFYEQYF. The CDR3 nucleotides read TGTGCCAGCAGTGGACAGGTAGAATTTTACGAGCAGTACTTC.

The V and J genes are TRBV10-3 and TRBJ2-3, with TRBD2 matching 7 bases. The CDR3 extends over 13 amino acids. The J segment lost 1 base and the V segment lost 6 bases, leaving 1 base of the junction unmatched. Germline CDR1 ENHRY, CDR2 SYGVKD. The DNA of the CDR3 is TGTGCCATCAGGGCGGGAGGCACAGATACGCAGTATTTT. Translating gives CAIRAGGTDTQYF.

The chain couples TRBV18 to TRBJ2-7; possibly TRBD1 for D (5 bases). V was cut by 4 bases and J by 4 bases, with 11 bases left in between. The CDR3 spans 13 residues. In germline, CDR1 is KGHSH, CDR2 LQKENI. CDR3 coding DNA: TGTGCCAGCTCACGCCTCTCAGGGTACGAGCAGTACTTC. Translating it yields CASSRLSGYEQYF.

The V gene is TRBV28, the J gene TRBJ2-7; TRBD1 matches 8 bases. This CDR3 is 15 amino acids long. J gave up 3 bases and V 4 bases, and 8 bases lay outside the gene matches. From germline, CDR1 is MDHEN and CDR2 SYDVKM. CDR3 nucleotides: TGTGCCAGCAGTTCCCGACCAGGGGGCTACTACGAGCAGTACTTC. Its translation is CASSSRPGGYYEQYF.

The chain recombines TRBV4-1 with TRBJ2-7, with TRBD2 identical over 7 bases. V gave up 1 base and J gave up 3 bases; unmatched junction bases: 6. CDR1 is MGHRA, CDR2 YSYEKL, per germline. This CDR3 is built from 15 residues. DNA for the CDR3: TGCGCCAGCAGCCAAGGGACGGGAGGTCGCTACGAGCAGTACTTC. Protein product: CASSQGTGGRYEQYF.

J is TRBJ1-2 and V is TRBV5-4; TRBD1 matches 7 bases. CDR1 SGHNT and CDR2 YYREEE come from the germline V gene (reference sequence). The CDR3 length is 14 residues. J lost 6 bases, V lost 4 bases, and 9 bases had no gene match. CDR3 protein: CASSPPSTGHGYTF. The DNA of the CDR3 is TGTGCCAGCAGCCCACCCTCGACAGGGCATGGCTACACCTTC.